Presented here are 32 T cell receptor beta chains from one specimen sequenced in a study of CD4+ T cells in melanoma (dated by TCRdb to between 2021 and 2023). Libraries were made using the immunoSEQ multiplex PCR assay. TCRdb took over this immuneACCESS table, retaining in-frame rearrangements with V and J assigned. Such tables are incomplete; in checked studies, under half of the missing clones stem from an unresolved V gene, and the remainder is unexplained. This sample holds 120,000 to 150,000 clones; 85% to 95% were observed only once. Approximately 1.4% of the sample is in the top ten clones. The receptors come from a human donor with melanoma.

This chain connects TRBV5-8 to TRBJ2-7, with D uncertain. The germline V gene has CDR1 SGHTS and CDR2 YDEGEE. This CDR3 comprises 12 residues. V lost 2 bases and J lost 3, with 6 bases in between. The DNA of the CDR3 is TGTGCCAGCAGCTTCGTAGGCTACGAGCAGTACTTC. Translating gives CASSFVGYEQYF.

The J gene is TRBJ1-1, the V gene TRBV19, with D uncertain. The length of the CDR3 is 12 residues. Germline lookup yields CDR1 LNHDA and CDR2 SQIVND (reference sequence). Trimming left V 7 bases short and J 10 bases short, with 16 bases between. In DNA form, the CDR3 reads TGTGCCAGTAAACGGTTAGTGGGTGGAGCTTTCTTT. This encodes CASKRLVGGAFF. Full variable domain (missing parts from reference TRBV19 and TRBJ1-1): DGGITQSPKYLFRKEGQNVTLSCEQNLNHDAMYWYRQDPGQGLRLIYYSQIVNDFQKGDIAEGYSVSREKKESFPLTVTSAQKNPTAFYLCASKRLVGGAFFGQGTRLTVV.

The genes are TRBV11-1 and TRBJ1-1, with 10 positions matching TRBD1. The CDR3 has 14 residues. In germline, CDR1 is SGHAT, CDR2 FQDESV (reference sequence). The J segment lost 4 bases and the V segment lost 6 bases, leaving 5 bases of the junction unmatched. The CDR3 loop reads CASRPGTGVTEAFF. CDR3 bases: TGTGCCAGCAGACCCGGGACAGGGGTCACTGAAGCTTTCTTT.

The chain couples TRBV6-1 to TRBJ2-7; no firm D call. The germline V gene has CDR1 MNHNS and CDR2 SASEGT. The CDR3 is 11 residues long. Between the trimmed V and J ends, which lost 4 bases and 12 bases, there was a span of 13 bases. CDR3 sequence: CASSASVHRYF. The CDR3 nucleotides read TGTGCCAGCAGTGCCTCGGTACATCGGTACTTC.

The rearrangement uses TRBV5-1 and TRBJ2-7; 8 bases fit TRBD1. The CDR3 consists of 14 residues. The V and J ends lost 3 bases and 2 bases, in that order; junction bases with no gene match: 4. Germline CDR1 reads SGHRS; CDR2 reads YFSETQ. The CDR3 is CASSSRGPPYEQYF. The CDR3 nucleotides are TGCGCCAGCAGCTCCAGGGGGCCCCCCTACGAGCAGTACTTC. Drawing the rest from reference TRBV5-1 and TRBJ2-7, the complete variable domain is KAGVTQTPRYLIKTRGQQVTLSCSPISGHRSVSWYQQTPGQGLQFLFEYFSETQRNKGNFPGRFSGRQFSNSRSEMNVSTLELGDSALYLCASSSRGPPYEQYFGPGTRLTVT.

This rearrangement joins TRBV5-6 to TRBJ1-5, with D uncertain. Germline CDR1 is SGHDT and CDR2 is YYEEEE. Between the trimmed V and J ends, which lost 4 bases and 4 bases, there was a span of 12 bases. The CDR3 has 14 residues. The CDR3 DNA is TGTGCCAGCAGCAAGAGGGCCACAAATCAGCCCCAGCATTTT. The encoded protein is CASSKRATNQPQHF.

The chain is built from TRBV15 and TRBJ2-3, with 9 bases lining up with TRBD2. Trimming at V came to 8 bases and at J to 2 bases, leaving 11 bases not matched to a gene. CDR3 size: 16 residues. The V gene's germline CDR1 is LNHNV and CDR2 YYDKDF (reference sequence). For the CDR3, the DNA is TGTGCCACCGTGGCCGGCGGGGGGGCCTCCACAGATACGCAGTATTTT. This sequence encodes CATVAGGGASTDTQYF.

The chain has TRBV5-6 and TRBJ2-2; 8 bases line up with TRBD2. The V gene's germline CDR1 is SGHDT and CDR2 YYEEEE. The CDR3 spans 15 residues. J lost 1 base, V lost 3 bases, and 2 bases had no gene match. CDR3 in DNA: TGTGCCAGCAGCTGGGGACTAGTGAACACCGGGGAGCTGTTTTTT. It is translated as CASSWGLVNTGELFF. The variable domain in full, completed from reference TRBV5-6 and TRBJ2-2, reads DAGVTQSPTHLIKTRGQQVTLRCSPKSGHDTVSWYQQALGQGPQFIFQYYEEEERQRGNFPDRFSGHQFPNYSSELNVNALLLGDSALYLCASSWGLVNTGELFFGEGSRLTVL.

The chain is built from TRBV2 and TRBJ1-1, with TRBD1 matching 9 bases. J gave up 10 bases and V 1 base, and 7 bases lay outside the gene matches. This CDR3 contains 14 residues. Germline V gene lookup returns CDR1 SNHLY and CDR2 FYNNEI. The CDR3 nucleotides read TGTGCCAGCAGTGAAGGGCGGGACAGGGCCGGAGCTTTCTTT. Its protein is CASSEGRDRAGAFF. The variable domain in full, completed from reference TRBV2 and TRBJ1-1, reads EPEVTQTPSHQVTQMGQEVILRCVPISNHLYFYWYRQILGQKVEFLVSFYNNEISEKSEIFDDQFSVERPDGSNFTLKIRSTKLEDSAMYFCASSEGRDRAGAFFGQGTRLTVV.

The chain employs TRBV7-9 and TRBJ1-3, with D perhaps matching TRBD1 (5 bases). The germline CDR1 and CDR2 sequences are SEHNR and FQNEAQ (reference sequence). This CDR3 has 12 residues. Trimming shortened V by 5 bases and J by 11 bases, and 13 bases separated the two germline ends. The CDR3 coding sequence is TGTGCCAGCAGCCCCACAGGCGGTTCCATATATTTT. Its translation: CASSPTGGSIYF. The full variable domain, in which reference TRBV7-9 and TRBJ1-3 provide the parts outside the CDR3, is DTGVSQNPRHKITKRGQNVTFRCDPISEHNRLYWYRQTLGQGPEFLTYFQNEAQLEKSRLLSDRFSAERPKGSFSTLEIQRTEQGDSAMYLCASSPTGGSIYFGEGSWLTVV.

DNA of the CDR3: TGTGCCAGCAGCTTAGAACCAGTCCCCGGGGAGCTGTTTTTT. It yields the protein CASSLEPVPGELFF. The rearrangement uses TRBV7-8 and TRBJ2-2; D remains unclear. Trimming stripped 1 base from V and 6 bases from J, with 9 bases between. This CDR3 has 14 residues. Per germline, CDR1 SGHVS and CDR2 FQNEAQ.

The table lists this clone with a count of one. The chain is built from TRBV6-1 and TRBJ2-1; 7 positions agree with TRBD2. J lost 4 bases, V lost 7 bases, and 7 bases had no gene match. This CDR3 comprises 14 residues. In germline, CDR1 is MNHNS, CDR2 SASEGT. The CDR3 DNA is TGTGCCAGCAAAAGGCTAGCGGATTACAATGAGCAGTTCTTC. It encodes CASKRLADYNEQFF.

The chain joins TRBV18 to TRBJ1-4; 9 nucleotides align to TRBD1. This CDR3 spans 14 amino acids. Germline V gene lookup returns CDR1 KGHSH and CDR2 LQKENI. The V gene end was trimmed by 3 bases and the J gene end by 8 bases; junction bases not matched to a gene: 4. CDR3 DNA sequence: TGTGCCAGCTCACCTACAGGGACAGGGGAAAAACTGTTTTTT. It yields the protein CASSPTGTGEKLFF.

The chain couples TRBV27 to TRBJ2-1, with 10 bases that match TRBD2. After removal of 7 bases from V and 7 bases from J, the junction contained 7 bases not matched to a gene. The CDR3 has 14 amino acids. The germline gives CDR1 MNHEY, CDR2 SMNVEV (reference sequence). The chain's CDR3 is CASNLAGGLNEQFF. The DNA of the CDR3 is TGTGCCAGCAACTTAGCGGGGGGCTTAAATGAGCAGTTCTTC.

The rearrangement joins TRBV28 to TRBJ1-3; D is unresolved. V was clipped by 3 bases and J by 0 bases, with 18 bases between them. The CDR3 contains 18 residues. CDR1 and CDR2 (germline): MDHEN, SYDVKM. Written as DNA, the CDR3 is TGTGCCAGCAGTTTTGGAAAACCGAGGGTGAGCTCTGGAAACACCATATATTTT. The encoded protein is CASSFGKPRVSSGNTIYF.

The CDR3 loop reads CATSRDLASTDTQYF. The CDR3 nucleotides read TGTGCCACCAGCAGAGATCTCGCGAGCACAGATACGCAGTATTTT. The rearrangement uses TRBV15 and TRBJ2-3; D is ambiguous. The V end was cut by 0 bases, the J end by 0 bases, with 7 bases between. The germline CDR1 and CDR2 sequences are LNHNV and YYDKDF (reference sequence). CDR3 size: 15 residues.

The genes are TRBV6-1 and TRBJ1-5; no reliable D call. Trimming removed 2 bases from V and 3 bases from J, with 14 bases in between. The CDR3 covers 16 residues. CDR1 and CDR2 (germline): MNHNS, SASEGT. CDR3 sequence (DNA): TGTGCCAGCAGTGAATTCGTGACCTATAACAATCAGCCCCAGCATTTT. Its protein product is CASSEFVTYNNQPQHF.

This clone was counted a single time. This chain links TRBV30 with TRBJ1-5; D is undetermined. Germline assignment: CDR1 GTSNPN and CDR2 SVGIG (reference sequence). The CDR3 is made up of 13 amino acids. The V end lost 1 base, the J end lost 3 bases, and 7 bases lay between the germline ends. The CDR3: CAWSESPNQPQHF. The CDR3 bases are TGTGCCTGGAGTGAATCCCCCAATCAGCCCCAGCATTTT.

This chain links TRBV27 with TRBJ2-7, with D perhaps being TRBD1 or TRBD2 (5 bases each). V lost 5 bases, J lost 0 bases, and 14 bases lay in between. Germline V gives CDR1 MNHEY, CDR2 SMNVEV (reference sequence). This CDR3 region has 15 residues. The CDR3 region has the DNA TGTGCCAGCAGTGGATTGAGGGGCTACTCCTACGAGCAGTACTTC. Translated, it gives CASSGLRGYSYEQYF.

A few counts support this clone. The chain recombines TRBV6-6 with TRBJ2-1; 14 positions agree with TRBD2. Germline assignment: CDR1 MNHNY and CDR2 SVGAGI (reference sequence). The CDR3 extends over 15 amino acids. J gave up 8 bases and V 6 bases, and 6 bases lay outside the gene matches. CDR3 region: CASSRTSGGIDEQFF. CDR3 nucleotide sequence: TGTGCCAGCAGCCGGACTAGCGGGGGGATCGATGAGCAGTTCTTC.

This sequence joins TRBV6-1 and TRBJ1-1, with 7 bases matching TRBD1. This CDR3 is 16 amino acids long. The germline CDR1 and CDR2 sequences are MNHNS and SASEGT. Unmatched junction bases numbered 5, after V lost 0 bases and J lost 1 base. The DNA for the CDR3 is TGTGCCAGCAGTGAAGCCGGGACAGCTTCGAACACTGAAGCTTTCTTT. Translation gives CASSEAGTASNTEAFF.

This chain links TRBV6-5 with TRBJ1-4; D not resolved. CDR3 length: 15 amino acids. V was clipped by 0 bases and J by 2 bases, with 7 bases between them. From germline, CDR1 is MNHEY and CDR2 SVGAGI. The CDR3 bases are TGTGCCAGCAGTTACTCGGGGAGCACTAATGAAAAACTGTTTTTT. It is translated as CASSYSGSTNEKLFF.

This chain connects TRBV11-2 to TRBJ2-2, with 8 bases fitting TRBD1. The CDR3 covers 16 residues. Trimming cost V 4 bases and J 6 bases; bases outside gene matches: 10. CDR1 is SGHAT, CDR2 FQNNGV, per germline. The CDR3 region has the DNA TGTGCCAGCAGCTCTAGGACAGGGACGGTATCCGGGGAGCTGTTTTTT. Its protein is CASSSRTGTVSGELFF. Full variable domain (outside the CDR3, taken from reference TRBV11-2 and TRBJ2-2): EAGVAQSPRYKIIEKRQSVAFWCNPISGHATLYWYQQILGQGPKLLIQFQNNGVVDDSQLPKDRFSAERLKGVDSTLKIQPAKLEDSAVYLCASSSRTGTVSGELFFGEGSRLTVL.

The V call is TRBV5-5, the J call TRBJ1-6; D unclear. This CDR3 has 14 amino acids. Per germline, CDR1 SGHKS and CDR2 YYEKEE (reference sequence). Trimming removed 1 base from V and 10 bases from J, with 12 bases in between. In nucleotides, the CDR3 is TGTGCCAGCAGCTTGTTACCTCTAGACTCACCCCTCCACTTT. It specifies CASSLLPLDSPLHF. Supplemented by reference TRBV5-5 and TRBJ1-6, the full variable domain reads DAGVTQSPTHLIKTRGQQVTLRCSPISGHKSVSWYQQVLGQGPQFIFQYYEKEERGRGNFPDRFSARQFPNYSSELNVNALLLGDSALYLCASSLLPLDSPLHFGNGTRLTVT.

J is TRBJ1-2 and V is TRBV27; D not resolved. The V gene lost 2 bases and the J gene lost 3 bases, with 10 bases spanning the gap. The CDR3 runs 14 residues. The V gene's germline CDR1 is MNHEY and CDR2 SMNVEV (reference sequence). The CDR3 DNA reads as TGTGCCAGCAGTTTAAATCGGCCCGACTATGGCTACACCTTC. It yields the protein CASSLNRPDYGYTF.

The chain couples TRBV9 to TRBJ1-1; D is ambiguous. Trimming took off 0 bases at V and 0 bases at J, with 6 bases between the two ends. This CDR3 has 14 amino acids. The germline gives CDR1 SGDLS, CDR2 YYNGEE. CDR3 region: CASSVAPMNTEAFF. As DNA, the CDR3 is TGTGCCAGCAGCGTAGCGCCGATGAACACTGAAGCTTTCTTT.

The J gene is TRBJ2-1, the V gene TRBV5-6, with 15 bases that match TRBD2. There are 16 residues in the CDR3. The V gene's germline CDR1 is SGHDT and CDR2 YYEEEE. The junction had 6 bases not matched to a gene; V was cut back by 4 bases and J by 7 bases. CDR3 DNA sequence: TGTGCCAGCAGCCAGGGACTAGCGGGGGGCCGGAATGAGCAGTTCTTC. Encoded protein: CASSQGLAGGRNEQFF.

The rearrangement uses TRBV18 and TRBJ1-1, with D maybe TRBD1 (6 bases). CDR1 KGHSH and CDR2 LQKENI come from the germline V gene. V was trimmed by 3 bases and J by 0 bases, leaving 8 bases between them. This CDR3 comprises 14 residues. CDR3 DNA: TGTGCCAGCTCACCCGACAGGATGAACACTGAAGCTTTCTTT. It yields the protein CASSPDRMNTEAFF.

The chain is built from TRBV5-1 and TRBJ1-1; 9 positions agree with TRBD1. Germline V gene lookup returns CDR1 SGHRS and CDR2 YFSETQ. V shed 3 bases and J 4 bases; nucleotides not matched to a gene: 7. The length of the CDR3 is 15 residues. CDR3 sequence reads: CASSWGGDRATEAFF. In DNA, the CDR3 is TGCGCCAGCAGCTGGGGTGGGGACAGGGCCACTGAAGCTTTCTTT.

This clone has a count of ten or more. This chain uses TRBV2 with TRBJ2-2; TRBD1 matches at 7 bases. V shed 4 bases, J shed 5 bases, and the junction held 10 bases outside the gene matches. The germline V gene has CDR1 SNHLY and CDR2 FYNNEI. The CDR3 runs 16 residues. The CDR3 spells CASSVLTGVPTGELFF. CDR3 bases: TGTGCCAGCAGTGTTTTAACAGGGGTTCCTACCGGGGAGCTGTTTTTT.

The rearrangement links TRBV5-1 to TRBJ2-3; D might be TRBD1 or TRBD2, each matching 5 bases. V was pared by 1 base and J by 1 base, with 10 bases between. This CDR3 has 15 amino acids. From germline, CDR1 is SGHRS and CDR2 YFSETQ. CDR3 in amino acids: CASSLSGTGTDTQYF. The CDR3 DNA reads TGCGCCAGCAGCTTGTCCGGGACGGGCACAGATACGCAGTATTTT.

The V and J genes are TRBV7-9 and TRBJ1-1; no firm D call. The V gene's germline CDR1 is SEHNR and CDR2 FQNEAQ (reference sequence). With 5 bases removed from V and 4 bases from J, the gap between germline ends came to 14 bases. The CDR3 runs 14 residues. CDR3 protein: CASSPNLGGTEAFF. Here the CDR3 DNA reads TGTGCCAGCAGCCCTAATCTGGGTGGCACTGAAGCTTTCTTT.